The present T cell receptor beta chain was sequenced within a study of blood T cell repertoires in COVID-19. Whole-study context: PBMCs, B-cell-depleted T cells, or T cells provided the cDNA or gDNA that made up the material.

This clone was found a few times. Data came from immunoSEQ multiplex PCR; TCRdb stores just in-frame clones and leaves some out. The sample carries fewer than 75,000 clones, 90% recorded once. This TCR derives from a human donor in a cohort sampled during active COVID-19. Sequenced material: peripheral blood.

The CDR3 DNA reads as TGTGCCAGCAGCTTAGGGGACAGCTACGAGCAGTACTTC. Translated, it gives CASSLGDSYEQYF. The chain combines TRBV7-9 with TRBJ2-7; 7 bases align to TRBD1. With 1 base clipped from V and 3 bases from J, the junction kept 0 bases outside the gene matches. Germline CDR1 SEHNR, CDR2 FQNEAQ (reference sequence). This CDR3 contains 13 residues.